Presented here are 14 T cell receptor beta chains from one specimen sequenced in a study of blood T cell repertoires in COVID-19. The protocol was immunoSEQ multiplex PCR, while the TCRdb copy is restricted to in-frame clones and leaves out a portion. The sample gives around 310,000 clones, over 75% of which show up once; about 9.9% is in the top ten. Sample: PBMCs or T cells enriched from blood (not recorded which). Every receptor here comes from a woman aged 35 to 49 who had recovered from COVID-19.

The rearrangement links TRBV24-1 to TRBJ2-1; D call uncertain. The CDR3 has 17 residues. Trimming pared 0 bases from V and 0 bases from J, leaving 11 bases between. Germline CDR1 reads KGHDR; CDR2 reads SFDVKD. Here the CDR3 reads CATSDLTGGSSYNEQFF. CDR3 nucleotides: TGTGCCACCAGTGATTTGACCGGCGGCAGCTCCTACAATGAGCAGTTCTTC.

The chain employs TRBV9 and TRBJ1-4; 7 nucleotides line up with TRBD1. J was trimmed by 4 bases and V by 4 bases; bases with no gene match: 7. The CDR3 totals 15 residues. The V gene's germline CDR1 is SGDLS and CDR2 YYNGEE. CDR3: CASSRSDRVNEKLFF. The CDR3 region has the DNA TGTGCCAGCAGCCGCTCCGACAGGGTTAATGAAAAACTGTTTTTT.

The genes are TRBV5-1 and TRBJ1-1; tentatively, D is TRBD1 (6 bases). Trimming shortened V by 2 bases and J by 5 bases, and 13 bases separated the two germline ends. Per the germline V gene, CDR1 is SGHRS and CDR2 is YFSETQ. CDR3 size: 14 residues. The CDR3 reads CASSFEQGETEAFF. The CDR3 DNA sequence: TGCGCCAGCAGCTTTGAACAGGGAGAAACTGAAGCTTTCTTT.

The genes are TRBV7-9 and TRBJ2-7, with D perhaps TRBD2 (5 bases). V dropped 0 bases and J dropped 3 bases, with 12 bases sitting between them. CDR3 length: 15 residues. Germline lookup yields CDR1 SEHNR and CDR2 FQNEAQ (reference sequence). The CDR3 region has the DNA TGTGCCAGCAGCTTAGCGCGCGTGGAGGTCTACGAGCAGTACTTC. It is translated as CASSLARVEVYEQYF. The full variable domain, rest sourced from reference TRBV7-9 and TRBJ2-7, is DTGVSQNPRHKITKRGQNVTFRCDPISEHNRLYWYRQTLGQGPEFLTYFQNEAQLEKSRLLSDRFSAERPKGSFSTLEIQRTEQGDSAMYLCASSLARVEVYEQYFGPGTRLTVT.

The chain has TRBV7-2 and TRBJ2-7; D is undetermined. Trimming shortened V by 5 bases and J by 6 bases, and 20 bases separated the two germline ends. The CDR3 is 15 amino acids. The germline CDR1 and CDR2 sequences are SGHTA and FQGNSA. This CDR3 is CASSHTVGTLGEQYF. As DNA, the CDR3 is TGTGCCAGCAGCCATACAGTAGGCACACTGGGCGAGCAGTACTTC.

This rearrangement joins TRBV10-2 to TRBJ1-6, with 7 bases lining up with TRBD1. There are 17 residues in the CDR3. V gave up 9 bases and J gave up 0 bases; unmatched junction bases: 11. Germline-derived CDR1 and CDR2 are WSHSY and SAAADI. The CDR3, as DNA: TGCGCCAGAAAGCAAAGACAGGGAAGCTCCTATAATTCACCCCTCCACTTT. It translates to CARKQRQGSSYNSPLHF.

The V call is TRBV9, the J call TRBJ1-4; tentatively, D is TRBD1 (5 bases). V dropped 5 bases and J dropped 10 bases, with 15 bases sitting between them. This CDR3 comprises 13 residues. Germline V lookup: CDR1 SGDLS, CDR2 YYNGEE. The CDR3 is CASRAGAAGKLFF. Here the CDR3 DNA reads TGTGCCAGCAGGGCCGGGGCAGCGGGAAAACTGTTTTTT. The variable domain in full, with the rest retrieved from reference TRBV9 and TRBJ1-4, is DSGVTQTPKHLITATGQRVTLRCSPRSGDLSVYWYQQSLDQGLQFLIQYYNGEERAKGNILERFSAQQFPDLHSELNLSSLELGDSALYFCASRAGAAGKLFFGSGTQLSVL.

The rearrangement links TRBV19 to TRBJ2-5; D remains unclear. Looked up from germline, CDR1 is LNHDA and CDR2 is SQIVND (reference sequence). The CDR3 covers 13 residues. V lost 4 bases to trimming and J lost 0 bases, with 6 bases between them. The CDR3 protein is CASSTQYQETQYF. The CDR3 DNA reads TGTGCCAGTAGTACTCAGTACCAAGAGACCCAGTACTTC. Full variable domain (rest looked up from reference TRBV19 and TRBJ2-5): DGGITQSPKYLFRKEGQNVTLSCEQNLNHDAMYWYRQDPGQGLRLIYYSQIVNDFQKGDIAEGYSVSREKKESFPLTVTSAQKNPTAFYLCASSTQYQETQYFGPGTRLLVL.

The rearrangement links TRBV4-3 to TRBJ2-2; 12 bases fit TRBD2. Germline assignment: CDR1 LGHNA and CDR2 YSLEER. The ends lost 5 bases at V and 3 bases at J; junction bases unmatched: 7. The CDR3 loop spans 17 amino acids. The CDR3 sequence is CASSGTLAGGDTGELFF. Written as DNA, the CDR3 is TGCGCCAGCAGCGGAACGCTAGCGGGGGGGGACACCGGGGAGCTGTTTTTT.

The J gene is TRBJ1-1, the V gene TRBV9; tentative D call: TRBD1 (6 bases). CDR3 size: 13 residues. V was trimmed by 4 bases and J by 3 bases, leaving 10 bases between them. Germline V lookup: CDR1 SGDLS, CDR2 YYNGEE. The CDR3 reads CASSYREYTEAFF. DNA of the CDR3: TGTGCCAGCAGCTACAGGGAGTACACTGAAGCTTTCTTT. Together with reference TRBV9 and TRBJ1-1, the CDR3 gives the full variable domain: DSGVTQTPKHLITATGQRVTLRCSPRSGDLSVYWYQQSLDQGLQFLIQYYNGEERAKGNILERFSAQQFPDLHSELNLSSLELGDSALYFCASSYREYTEAFFGQGTRLTVV.

This chain joins TRBV5-1 and TRBJ2-3; 7 bases line up with TRBD1. V lost 4 bases to trimming and J lost 2 bases; unmatched junction nucleotides: 7. The germline CDR1 and CDR2 sequences are SGHRS and YFSETQ. The CDR3 is 15 residues long. The CDR3 sequence is CASSETGYLTDTQYF. The CDR3 coding sequence is TGCGCCAGCAGCGAGACAGGGTATCTCACAGATACGCAGTATTTT.

This chain joins TRBV9 and TRBJ2-1, with 7 bases aligning to TRBD1. The CDR3 length is 15 residues. Trimming removed 2 bases from V and 3 bases from J; junction bases left unmatched: 5. Germline CDR1 SGDLS, CDR2 YYNGEE. The CDR3 protein is CASSVDRTGYNEQFF. CDR3 nucleotide sequence: TGTGCCAGCAGCGTTGACAGGACAGGCTACAATGAGCAGTTCTTC.

The CDR3 DNA follows: TGTGCCAGCAGCTTGGCTCCCAGTTATAGCAATCAGCCCCAGCATTTT. Translated: CASSLAPSYSNQPQHF. The chain joins TRBV5-6 to TRBJ1-5; D unclear. The V gene lost 0 bases and the J gene lost 0 bases, with 10 bases spanning the gap. Germline CDR1 SGHDT, CDR2 YYEEEE. CDR3 size: 16 residues.

V gene TRBV7-8 combines with J gene TRBJ2-2; 10 bases are shared with TRBD2. This CDR3 has 16 residues. Germline CDR1 is SGHVS and CDR2 is FQNEAQ. Unmatched junction bases numbered 2, after V lost 3 bases and J lost 1 base. DNA of the CDR3: TGTGCCAGCAGCTTTAGCGGGAGGATGAACACCGGGGAGCTGTTTTTT. Amino acid sequence: CASSFSGRMNTGELFF.